Below are 16 T cell receptor beta chains sequenced from a single sample in a study of T cells in Graves' hyperthyroidism and ophthalmopathy. The TCR beta CDR3 regions underwent amplification using RNA transcripts as the source. The TCR CDR3 was amplified in a first-round RT-PCR using the HTBI primer set. TCRdb re-analysed the multiplex PCR reads in MiXCR, keeping a single row per CDR3 protein. Of hundreds of thousands of distinct CDR3 sequences listed, approximately 15% were seen once; the top ten hold approximately 13%. The sequenced material came from blood. All receptors come from a woman aged 40 to 50 with Graves' hyperthyroidism.

This clonotype appeared a few times. The V gene is TRBV20-1, the J gene TRBJ2-4, with D possibly matching TRBD1 (5 bases). V dropped 1 base and J dropped 0 bases, with 7 bases sitting between them. The germline gives CDR1 DFQATT, CDR2 SNEGSKA (reference sequence). The CDR3 consists of 14 residues. The CDR3 DNA follows: TGCAGTGCTAGAGGGCAGGGAGCCAAAAACATTCAGTACTTC. The encoded protein is CSARGQGAKNIQYF.

There are many counts of this clonotype. Here the CDR3 DNA reads TGTGCCAGCAGCTTAAATCCTGCGCGGGGGGGATACAATGAGCAGTTCTTC. The encoded protein is CASSLNPARGGYNEQFF. The V gene is TRBV7-9, the J gene TRBJ2-1, with 9 bases that match TRBD2. The V and J ends lost 2 bases and 4 bases, in that order; junction bases with no gene match: 9. CDR3 length: 17 amino acids. Germline-derived CDR1 and CDR2 are SEHNR and FQNEAQ (reference sequence). Full variable domain (outside the CDR3, taken from reference TRBV7-9 and TRBJ2-1): DTGVSQNPRHKITKRGQNVTFRCDPISEHNRLYWYRQTLGQGPEFLTYFQNEAQLEKSRLLSDRFSAERPKGSFSTLEIQRTEQGDSAMYLCASSLNPARGGYNEQFFGPGTRLTVL.

The sample holds many counts of this clonotype. V is TRBV7-9 and J is TRBJ1-2; 7 bases align to TRBD1. J was trimmed by 4 bases and V by 3 bases; bases with no gene match: 11. In germline, CDR1 is SEHNR, CDR2 FQNEAQ (reference sequence). The CDR3 spans 16 residues. CDR3 nucleotides: TGTGCCAGCAGCTTCCTTGAGACAGGGAACGGCTATGGCTACACCTTC. Its protein is CASSFLETGNGYGYTF.

This clonotype was picked up many times. The chain has TRBV4-1 and TRBJ2-2; D possibly matches TRBD1 or TRBD2 (6 bases each). There are 18 residues in the CDR3. The germline gives CDR1 MGHRA, CDR2 YSYEKL. Trimming took off 0 bases at V and 6 bases at J, with 20 bases between the two ends. This CDR3 reads CASSQDTFRGATAGELFF. CDR3 coding DNA: TGCGCCAGCAGCCAAGATACTTTTAGGGGGGCCACCGCCGGGGAGCTGTTTTTT.

At least ten counts were recorded for this clonotype. V gene TRBV18 combines with J gene TRBJ1-6; 7 nucleotides align to TRBD1. The J segment lost 7 bases and the V segment lost 3 bases, leaving 3 bases of the junction unmatched. Germline lookup yields CDR1 KGHSH and CDR2 LQKENI. The CDR3 loop spans 14 amino acids. CDR3 protein: CASSPGQINSPLHF. The CDR3 DNA reads TGTGCCAGCTCACCGGGACAGATAAATTCACCCCTCCACTTT.

V and J are TRBV20-1 and TRBJ2-2; 14 bases fit TRBD2. V dropped 5 bases and J dropped 4; count of bases not matched to a gene: 12. The germline CDR1 and CDR2 sequences are DFQATT and SNEGSKA (reference sequence). CDR3 length equals 18 residues. CDR3 sequence: CSAAAGTSGRAGTGELFF. The CDR3 DNA sequence: TGCAGTGCTGCTGCCGGGACTAGCGGGAGAGCGGGCACCGGGGAGCTGTTTTTT.

This clonotype was seen ten or more times. The chain is built from TRBV30 and TRBJ2-2; a possible D gene is TRBD1 (5 bases). This CDR3 comprises 14 residues. The germline gives CDR1 GTSNPN, CDR2 SVGIG (reference sequence). Between the trimmed V and J ends, which lost 3 bases and 3 bases, there was a span of 11 bases. In nucleotides, the CDR3 is TGTGCCTGGAGCTGGGGCAGTCACACCGGGGAGCTGTTTTTT. Its protein is CAWSWGSHTGELFF. Using reference TRBV30 and TRBJ2-2 for the parts outside the CDR3, the full variable domain is SQTIHQWPATLVQPVGSPLSLECTVEGTSNPNLYWYRQAAGRGLQLLFYSVGIGQISSEVPQNLSASRPQDRQFILSSKKLLLSDSGFYLCAWSWGSHTGELFFGEGSRLTVL.

In this sample, this clonotype turned up many times. The chain joins TRBV11-2 to TRBJ2-2; D may match TRBD1 or TRBD2 (6 bases each). The CDR3 length is 17 residues. CDR1 is SGHAT, CDR2 FQNNGV, per germline. V was shortened by 1 base and J by 5 bases, with 17 bases between the two germline ends. The CDR3 DNA is TGTGCCAGCAGCTTAGTCGGTAGGGGGAGGAGGACCGGGGAGCTGTTTTTT. This gives the protein CASSLVGRGRRTGELFF.

This clonotype has at least ten counts. The chain uses TRBV7-8 and TRBJ2-7; maybe TRBD1 (6 bases). The CDR3 length is 16 residues. Germline loops: CDR1 SGHVS, CDR2 FQNEAQ. V lost 8 bases and J lost 0, with 20 bases in between. CDR3 DNA sequence: TGTGCCAGCTCTACGTTGAGGACAGTGACCTCCTACGAGCAGTACTTC. Translated: CASSTLRTVTSYEQYF. Together with reference TRBV7-8 and TRBJ2-7, the CDR3 gives the full variable domain: GAGVSQSPRYKVAKRGQDVALRCDPISGHVSLFWYQQALGQGPEFLTYFQNEAQLDKSGLPSDRFFAERPEGSVSTLKIQRTQQEDSAVYLCASSTLRTVTSYEQYFGPGTRLTVT.

This clonotype showed up just a few times. A much more abundant neighbour one base away suggests this may be a read error. The chain combines TRBV2 with TRBJ1-5, with D uncertain. The CDR3 has 15 amino acids. V lost 2 bases and J 0 bases, leaving 8 bases between the germline ends. CDR1 is SNHLY, CDR2 FYNNEI, per germline. This CDR3 reads CASSEQVFSNQPQHF. CDR3 in DNA: TGTGCCAGCAGTGAACAAGTCTTTAGCAATCAGCCCCAGCATTTT.

This clonotype was detected many times. The chain joins TRBV28 to TRBJ1-5, with 7 positions matching TRBD1. CDR3 length: 16 residues. The V gene end was trimmed by 1 base and the J gene end by 5 bases; junction bases not matched to a gene: 8. Germline CDR1 is MDHEN and CDR2 is SYDVKM. The CDR3 reads CASSLSAGGFDQPQHF. The CDR3 DNA follows: TGTGCCAGCAGTTTATCGGCAGGGGGATTTGATCAGCCCCAGCATTTT.

This clonotype has only a few counts. The chain couples TRBV9 to TRBJ2-7; D possibly uses TRBD1 or TRBD2 (5 bases each). Germline-derived CDR1 and CDR2 are SGDLS and YYNGEE. This CDR3 spans 14 amino acids. The V and J ends lost 4 bases and 5 bases respectively, with 16 bases between them. DNA for the CDR3: TGTGCCAGCAGCTTAGGCCCCCAGGGAGACGAGCAGTACTTC. As protein: CASSLGPQGDEQYF.

In this sample, this clonotype turned up many times. The chain couples TRBV6-1 to TRBJ2-5; 10 nucleotides agree with TRBD2. Germline V gene lookup returns CDR1 MNHNS and CDR2 SASEGT. J gave up 2 bases and V 6 bases, and 3 bases lay outside the gene matches. There are 14 residues in the CDR3. The CDR3 DNA sequence: TGTGCCAGCAGAGAACTAGCGGGACAAGAGACCCAGTACTTC. Translated: CASRELAGQETQYF.

At least ten counts were recorded for this clonotype. The chain is built from TRBV27 and TRBJ2-7, with 9 bases identical to TRBD2. CDR1 and CDR2 from the germline V gene are MNHEY and SMNVEV (reference sequence). The CDR3 totals 16 residues. The V and J ends lost 0 bases and 0 bases, in that order; junction bases with no gene match: 3. The CDR3 coding sequence is TGTGCCAGCAGTTTATCTAGCGGGAGTTTCTCCTACGAGCAGTACTTC. Translated, it gives CASSLSSGSFSYEQYF.

There are many counts of this clonotype. The chain employs TRBV9 and TRBJ1-2, with D tentatively TRBD1 (5 bases). The CDR3 consists of 16 residues. V gave up 0 bases and J gave up 2 bases, with 14 bases separating them. Germline V gives CDR1 SGDLS, CDR2 YYNGEE. Here the CDR3 reads CASSVGEMDINYGYTF. CDR3 in DNA: TGTGCCAGCAGCGTAGGGGAGATGGACATCAACTATGGCTACACCTTC.

This clonotype was counted at least ten times. The CDR3 DNA is TGTGCCAGCAGCTTAGTGGCGGGACAACTACTGAACACTGAAGCTTTCTTT. Amino acid sequence: CASSLVAGQLLNTEAFF. The chain employs TRBV7-4 and TRBJ1-1, with TRBD1 as a possible D gene (6 bases). Trimming left V 1 base short and J 0 bases short, with 15 bases between. CDR3 size: 17 residues. CDR1 is SGHVT, CDR2 SQSDAQ, per germline.